One sample yielded the 29 T cell receptor beta chains listed below, sequenced in a study of blood T cell repertoires in COVID-19. Assay: immunoSEQ multiplex PCR; the TCRdb copy retains only in-frame clones and omits some. This sample has over 20,000 clones, with around 88% found just once. Sequenced material: peripheral blood. The receptors here all came from a man in his sixties or seventies with active COVID-19.

This clone was seen a single time. V gene TRBV5-6 combines with J gene TRBJ2-3; D may be TRBD1 (5 bases). V dropped 7 bases and J dropped 6 bases, with 15 bases sitting between them. The CDR3 spans 13 residues. The germline V gene has CDR1 SGHDT and CDR2 YYEEEE. CDR3 coding DNA: TGTGCCAGCCATCAGGGTTTAGGGGATACGCAGTATTTT. Translated: CASHQGLGDTQYF. Supplemented by reference TRBV5-6 and TRBJ2-3, the full variable domain reads DAGVTQSPTHLIKTRGQQVTLRCSPKSGHDTVSWYQQALGQGPQFIFQYYEEEERQRGNFPDRFSGHQFPNYSSELNVNALLLGDSALYLCASHQGLGDTQYFGPGTRLTVL.

This rearrangement joins TRBV9 to TRBJ2-6; D might be TRBD1 (5 bases). The germline CDR1 and CDR2 sequences are SGDLS and YYNGEE. The CDR3 is made up of 18 amino acids. Trimming shortened V by 0 bases and J by 0 bases, and 13 bases separated the two germline ends. CDR3 sequence reads: CASSVGWGGSSGANVLTF. The CDR3, as DNA: TGTGCCAGCAGCGTAGGGTGGGGCGGCAGCTCTGGGGCCAACGTCCTGACTTTC.

The genes are TRBV3-1 (or the pseudogene TRBV3-2) and TRBJ2-5; D uncertain. Trimming stripped 4 bases from V and 4 bases from J, with 13 bases between. The CDR3 is 14 residues long. Germline V gene data show CDR1 as LGHDT and CDR2 as YNNKEL (reference sequence). Here the CDR3 DNA reads TGTGCCAGCAGCCTTAACACCCCGCCAGAGACCCAGTACTTC. Encoded protein: CASSLNTPPETQYF.

The gene calls are TRBV27 and TRBJ1-1; 7 bases match TRBD1. The J segment lost 4 bases and the V segment lost 10 bases, leaving 18 bases of the junction unmatched. The CDR3 covers 16 residues. CDR1 and CDR2 from the germline V gene are MNHEY and SMNVEV (reference sequence). CDR3 in DNA: TGTGCCACCCGCCCGCTGACAGGGTGGAGATCCACTGAAGCTTTCTTT. It encodes CATRPLTGWRSTEAFF.

The V and J genes are TRBV27 and TRBJ2-5; TRBD1 is a possible D gene (6 bases). With 8 bases removed from V and 1 base from J, the gap between germline ends came to 11 bases. CDR1 is MNHEY, CDR2 SMNVEV, per germline (reference sequence). This CDR3 has 13 amino acids. The CDR3 DNA reads TGTGCCAGCGCTCAGGGGTCCCAAGAGACCCAGTACTTC. This gives the protein CASAQGSQETQYF.

This clone was seen once. The chain has TRBV24-1 and TRBJ2-1, with 10 bases that match TRBD1. Germline lookup yields CDR1 KGHDR and CDR2 SFDVKD. V dropped 3 bases and J dropped 6; count of bases not matched to a gene: 4. This CDR3 comprises 15 residues. The CDR3 DNA sequence: TGTGCCACCAGTGATGCGGGACAGGGGAGCAATGAGCAGTTCTTC. Its translation is CATSDAGQGSNEQFF.

The chain links TRBV2 to TRBJ2-5; D is uncertain. The CDR3 loop spans 11 amino acids. Germline V gene sequence: CDR1 SNHLY, CDR2 FYNNEI. V lost 5 bases, J lost 5 bases, and 6 bases lay in between. CDR3 sequence (DNA): TGTGCCAGCAGTCTGGAGGAGACCCAGTACTTC. Its translation is CASSLEETQYF.

This clone was found a few times. The chain uses TRBV27 and TRBJ2-7, with 10 bases that match TRBD1. The trim removed 6 bases at V and 3 bases at J, leaving 8 bases unmatched. Germline V gives CDR1 MNHEY, CDR2 SMNVEV (reference sequence). This CDR3 contains 15 residues. CDR3 nucleotides: TGTGCCAGCAGATTGTGGACAGGGGGTTACTACGAGCAGTACTTC. Translation gives CASRLWTGGYYEQYF.

The gene calls are TRBV6-4 and TRBJ1-2; 7 bases line up with TRBD1. The V gene end was trimmed by 2 bases and the J gene end by 5 bases; junction bases not matched to a gene: 8. CDR1 is MRHNA and CDR2 is SNTAGT in the germline V gene. The CDR3 has 15 residues. CDR3 DNA: TGTGCCAGCAGTGACGGGGACAGCCGCCATTATGGCTACACCTTC. Residues: CASSDGDSRHYGYTF.

The V call is TRBV5-6, the J call TRBJ2-1; 11 bases align to TRBD2. This CDR3 region has 16 residues. Looked up from germline, CDR1 is SGHDT and CDR2 is YYEEEE. V trimming: 4 bases; J trimming: 7 bases; junction bases outside the gene matches: 10. CDR3 region: CASSRRLAGLGNEQFF. The CDR3 DNA reads TGTGCCAGCAGCAGGCGACTAGCGGGGTTAGGGAATGAGCAGTTCTTC. Full variable domain (missing parts from reference TRBV5-6 and TRBJ2-1): DAGVTQSPTHLIKTRGQQVTLRCSPKSGHDTVSWYQQALGQGPQFIFQYYEEEERQRGNFPDRFSGHQFPNYSSELNVNALLLGDSALYLCASSRRLAGLGNEQFFGPGTRLTVL.

V usage is TRBV10-3 and J usage is TRBJ1-3; D may be TRBD1 (6 bases). This CDR3 is built from 15 residues. Germline assignment: CDR1 ENHRY and CDR2 SYGVKD. Trimming took off 0 bases at V and 2 bases at J, with 8 bases between the two ends. The CDR3 sequence: CAISESGGPGNTIYF. The CDR3, as DNA: TGTGCCATCAGTGAGTCTGGGGGCCCTGGAAACACCATATATTTT.

V usage is TRBV19 and J usage is TRBJ1-1; D ambiguous. Trimming removed 3 bases at V and 4 bases at J, with 12 bases between. CDR3 length equals 14 residues. From germline, CDR1 is LNHDA and CDR2 SQIVND (reference sequence). The CDR3 spells CASSIEAIRTEAFF. As DNA, the CDR3 is TGTGCCAGTAGTATCGAGGCTATACGCACTGAAGCTTTCTTT. Variable domain in full (rest from reference TRBV19 and TRBJ1-1): DGGITQSPKYLFRKEGQNVTLSCEQNLNHDAMYWYRQDPGQGLRLIYYSQIVNDFQKGDIAEGYSVSREKKESFPLTVTSAQKNPTAFYLCASSIEAIRTEAFFGQGTRLTVV.

The chain uses TRBV4-2 and TRBJ2-7; 11 bases match TRBD2. J lost 2 bases, V lost 4 bases, and 10 bases had no gene match. This CDR3 has 17 residues. Germline V gene data show CDR1 as LGHNA and CDR2 as YNFKEQ. The CDR3 is CASSREGTSGSAYEQYF. The CDR3 DNA sequence: TGTGCCAGCAGCCGAGAGGGCACTAGCGGGAGTGCCTACGAGCAGTACTTC.

This clone was picked up a small number of times. The V call is TRBV6-5, the J call TRBJ2-1, with TRBD2 matching over 13 bases. Per germline, CDR1 MNHEY and CDR2 SVGAGI. The CDR3 spans 15 residues. Trimming removed 5 bases from V and 9 bases from J; junction bases left unmatched: 7. CDR3 protein: CASSPGLAGVFEQFF. The DNA of the CDR3 is TGTGCCAGCAGTCCCGGACTAGCGGGAGTATTTGAGCAGTTCTTC.

This chain uses TRBV9 with TRBJ1-3, with TRBD1 matching over 8 bases. The CDR3 loop spans 15 amino acids. With V trimmed by 4 bases and J by 4 bases, 7 bases remained unmatched. Per the germline V gene, CDR1 is SGDLS and CDR2 is YYNGEE. This CDR3 is CASSPWTGRGNTIYF. In DNA form, the CDR3 reads TGTGCCAGCAGCCCATGGACAGGGCGCGGAAACACCATATATTTT.

This clone was observed a single time. The J gene is TRBJ1-4, the V gene TRBV9; perhaps TRBD1 as D (5 bases). In germline, CDR1 is SGDLS, CDR2 YYNGEE. The CDR3 has 15 amino acids. The V gene lost 3 bases and the J gene lost 2 bases, with 11 bases spanning the gap. The CDR3 region has the DNA TGTGCCAGCAGCGCCCGGGAGGGGACTAATGAAAAACTGTTTTTT. This sequence encodes CASSAREGTNEKLFF.

This clone was counted between two and nine times. The genes are TRBV5-1 and TRBJ2-1; D gene uncertain. V was shortened by 2 bases and J by 5 bases, with 11 bases between the two germline ends. The CDR3 spans 14 residues. Germline V gives CDR1 SGHRS, CDR2 YFSETQ. The CDR3 region is CASSFLDSNNEQFF. In nucleotides, the CDR3 is TGCGCCAGCAGCTTTTTAGACTCGAACAATGAGCAGTTCTTC. The full variable domain, its missing parts supplied by reference TRBV5-1 and TRBJ2-1, is KAGVTQTPRYLIKTRGQQVTLSCSPISGHRSVSWYQQTPGQGLQFLFEYFSETQRNKGNFPGRFSGRQFSNSRSEMNVSTLELGDSALYLCASSFLDSNNEQFFGPGTRLTVL.

V and J are TRBV5-4 and TRBJ2-7; 8 bases are a match to TRBD1. Germline V CDR1 and CDR2: SGHNT, YYREEE (reference sequence). V dropped 0 bases and J dropped 9; count of bases not matched to a gene: 2. This CDR3 is built from 12 residues. CDR3 loop: CASSLGTGWQYF. The CDR3 DNA is TGTGCCAGCAGCTTGGGGACAGGGTGGCAGTACTTC.

Notes on this clone: A read error may account for a junction end that differs from germline. The chain combines TRBV11-2 with TRBJ1-2, with D possibly matching TRBD1 (5 bases). CDR1 SGHAT and CDR2 FQNNGV come from the germline V gene. The length of the CDR3 is 16 residues. The CDR3 reads CASSLGAGVGLYGYIF. CDR3 DNA sequence: TGTGCCAGCAGCTTAGGTGCGGGGGTAGGGTTATATGGCTACATCTTC.

This clone came up a few times. This sequence joins TRBV6-1 and TRBJ2-7, with 9 bases identical to TRBD2. The germline gives CDR1 MNHNS, CDR2 SASEGT. V lost 1 base, J lost 6 bases, and 7 bases stayed unmatched. The CDR3 totals 15 residues. Here the CDR3 DNA reads TGTGCCAGCAGTGAAGTCGCGGGAGGGCGACTCGAGCAGTACTTC. It codes for CASSEVAGGRLEQYF.

V is TRBV14 and J is TRBJ2-5; D uncertain. The CDR3 is made up of 14 amino acids. Germline CDR1 is SGHDN and CDR2 is FVKESK. The germline V and J ends were trimmed by 4 bases and 0 bases, with 9 bases remaining between them. The CDR3 DNA follows: TGTGCCAGCAGCCTTGAACAGAACCAAGAGACCCAGTACTTC. Translated: CASSLEQNQETQYF.

This sequence joins TRBV7-8 and TRBJ1-6, with D maybe TRBD1 (5 bases). V was trimmed by 1 base and J by 9 bases, leaving 22 bases between them. The length of the CDR3 is 18 residues. Germline CDR1 SGHVS, CDR2 FQNEAQ. The CDR3 region is CASSLGPPGTFAPSPLHF. CDR3 bases: TGTGCCAGCAGCTTAGGACCCCCCGGGACTTTCGCGCCTTCACCCCTCCACTTT. Variable domain in full (rest from reference TRBV7-8 and TRBJ1-6): GAGVSQSPRYKVAKRGQDVALRCDPISGHVSLFWYQQALGQGPEFLTYFQNEAQLDKSGLPSDRFFAERPEGSVSTLKIQRTQQEDSAVYLCASSLGPPGTFAPSPLHFGNGTRLTVT.

This rearrangement joins TRBV6-1 to TRBJ2-5; D perhaps matches TRBD2 (6 bases). The CDR3 consists of 16 residues. Looked up from germline, CDR1 is MNHNS and CDR2 is SASEGT. V lost 1 base and J lost 5, with 17 bases in between. Here the CDR3 reads CASSEGWGGIDETQYF. CDR3 sequence (DNA): TGTGCCAGCAGTGAAGGGTGGGGCGGGATAGACGAGACCCAGTACTTC.

V usage is TRBV2 and J usage is TRBJ2-7, with 9 bases aligning to TRBD1. Germline CDR1 is SNHLY and CDR2 is FYNNEI. V lost 6 bases, J lost 4 bases, and 1 base stayed unmatched. CDR3 length: 12 amino acids. CDR3 sequence: CASSGQGYEQYF. The CDR3 region has the DNA TGTGCCAGCAGCGGACAGGGGTACGAGCAGTACTTC.

V is TRBV10-3 and J is TRBJ2-3; 13 bases are shared with TRBD2. The junction had 7 bases not matched to a gene; V was cut back by 6 bases and J by 7 bases. Looked up from germline, CDR1 is ENHRY and CDR2 is SYGVKD. The CDR3 totals 15 residues. The CDR3 nucleotides are TGTGCCATCAGCCTTACTAGCGGGGGGGCGAATACGCAGTATTTT. The encoded protein is CAISLTSGGANTQYF.

The chain couples TRBV5-1 to TRBJ2-1, with 7 positions matching TRBD1. Germline lookup yields CDR1 SGHRS and CDR2 YFSETQ. J was trimmed by 4 bases and V by 2 bases; bases with no gene match: 3. The length of the CDR3 is 14 residues. CDR3 protein: CASSLGGRYNEQFF. As DNA, the CDR3 is TGCGCCAGCAGCTTAGGGGGCCGTTACAATGAGCAGTTCTTC.

The chain couples TRBV19 to TRBJ1-1, with TRBD1 matching over 7 bases. V trimming: 3 bases; J trimming: 2 bases; junction bases outside the gene matches: 9. The germline V gene has CDR1 LNHDA and CDR2 SQIVND (reference sequence). The CDR3 length is 16 residues. For the CDR3, the DNA is TGTGCCAGTAGTATTCTCTGGGGACAGCAAAACACTGAAGCTTTCTTT. Amino acid sequence: CASSILWGQQNTEAFF.

The chain links TRBV24-1 to TRBJ1-2; 8 nucleotides match TRBD1. J was trimmed by 7 bases and V by 4 bases; bases with no gene match: 19. CDR3 size: 18 residues. Germline assignment: CDR1 KGHDR and CDR2 SFDVKD. Here the CDR3 reads CATSEPTGTGPCRPGYTF. The CDR3 DNA is TGTGCCACCAGTGAGCCGACCGGGACAGGCCCATGCCGTCCTGGCTACACCTTC.

This clone has more than one count but fewer than ten. In nucleotides, the CDR3 is TGCGCCAGCAGCCATTTGGGCCCCGCGAACACCATATATTTT. Amino acids: CASSHLGPANTIYF. The chain uses TRBV4-1 and TRBJ1-3; D is uncertain. Trimming shortened V by 3 bases and J by 7 bases, and 13 bases separated the two germline ends. Germline CDR1 is MGHRA and CDR2 is YSYEKL. This CDR3 spans 14 amino acids.